A single count supports the clone carrying this T cell receptor (beta chain). The junction and the germline gene differ at one end; a read error may be behind it. This entry is derived from a study of CD4 and CD8 cells across lung adenocarcinoma regions. CDR1 is MNHEY, CDR2 SVGAGI, per germline. The CDR3 covers 18 residues. TCRdb passed the PCR reads through MiXCR, listing each CDR3 protein once. The sample includes 9,500 to 15,000 distinct CDR3 sequences, roughly 48% seen only once; the top ten take 20% to 30%. Samples came from patients with localized non-small cell lung adenocarcinoma. The chain links TRBV6-5 to TRBJ2-3; D is perhaps TRBD1 or TRBD2 (6 bases each). The sample comprised CD8+ T cells from the margin of a lung tumor. The clonotype originates from a female donor with lung adenocarcinoma. The CD4 and CD8 labels of this study may be unreliable. CDR3 sequence (DNA): TGTGCCAGCAGTTACGTGGTCCCCGGGGGCCGTGACCCAGATACGCAGTACTTT. Its translation: CASSYVVPGGRDPDTQYF.